What follows are 18 T cell receptor beta chains derived from one specimen sequenced in a study of cytomegalovirus exposure and HLA in healthy donors (dated by TCRdb to 2016 to 2017). Receptors were amplified or captured by the immunoSEQ multiplex PCR assay. A mixture of 60 forward primers for TCR Vbeta segments and 13 reverse primers for TCR Jbeta segments was used in the multiplex PCR. Drawn from immuneACCESS, this table holds only the in-frame rearrangements with V and J called that TCRdb kept. Clones are partly lost; checked studies trace under half to an unresolved V gene and leave the rest unexplained. Recorded for this sample are around 130,000 clones; about 76% of them occurred a single time. The leading ten clones occupy 5.5% to 7% of the sample. The specimen sequenced was PBMCs. The source is a man in his forties in good health and CMV-seropositive.

The V gene is TRBV7-8, the J gene TRBJ2-1; 8 bases map to TRBD1. V trimming: 6 bases; J trimming: 6 bases; junction bases outside the gene matches: 7. Germline V gives CDR1 SGHVS, CDR2 FQNEAQ. This CDR3 has 14 residues. The CDR3, as DNA: TGTGCCAGCAGTGAGGGCAGGGGGCTCAATGAGCAGTTCTTC. As protein: CASSEGRGLNEQFF.

The V gene is TRBV5-1, the J gene TRBJ1-5, with D perhaps TRBD1 (6 bases). Germline V CDR1 and CDR2: SGHRS, YFSETQ. V was pared by 0 bases and J by 4 bases, with 8 bases between. There are 14 residues in the CDR3. The CDR3 region is CASSLGGPNQPQHF. Here the CDR3 DNA reads TGCGCCAGCAGCTTGGGGGGGCCTAATCAGCCCCAGCATTTT.

Turning to this clone: Other DNA variants within this sample encode the same CDR3. This chain joins TRBV18 and TRBJ1-1, with D possibly matching TRBD1 (5 bases). Germline assignment: CDR1 KGHSH and CDR2 LQKENI. There are 12 residues in the CDR3. V was cut by 6 bases and J by 0 bases, with 5 bases left in between. CDR3 DNA: TGTGCCAGCTCGACAGTGAACACTGAAGCTTTCTTT. Its protein product is CASSTVNTEAFF.

The gene calls are TRBV6-4 and TRBJ2-2, with 7 bases matching TRBD1. Germline trimming cut 5 bases from V and 3 bases from J; bases unmatched to any gene: 3. Germline V gene data show CDR1 as MRHNA and CDR2 as SNTAGT. This CDR3 has 14 residues. The CDR3 sequence is CASSPGTDTGELFF. The DNA for the CDR3 is TGTGCCAGCAGTCCTGGGACAGACACCGGGGAGCTGTTTTTT.

V usage is TRBV2 and J usage is TRBJ1-5; D possibly corresponds to TRBD1 (6 bases). Germline V gene lookup returns CDR1 SNHLY and CDR2 FYNNEI. V was cut by 6 bases and J by 1 base, with 10 bases left in between. There are 14 residues in the CDR3. This chain's CDR3 is CASRDRSSNQPQHF. The CDR3, as DNA: TGTGCCAGCAGGGACAGATCAAGCAATCAGCCCCAGCATTTT. The entire variable domain, with the rest obtained from reference TRBV2 and TRBJ1-5, is as follows: EPEVTQTPSHQVTQMGQEVILRCVPISNHLYFYWYRQILGQKVEFLVSFYNNEISEKSEIFDDQFSVERPDGSNFTLKIRSTKLEDSAMYFCASRDRSSNQPQHFGDGTRLSIL.

This chain joins TRBV19 and TRBJ2-6; TRBD1 is a possible D gene (5 bases). The CDR3 is 14 residues long. Germline-derived CDR1 and CDR2 are LNHDA and SQIVND (reference sequence). Trimming took off 7 bases at V and 2 bases at J, with 9 bases between the two ends. For the CDR3, the DNA is TGTGCCAGTAAAAGGGGAACTGGGGCCAACGTCCTGACTTTC. It codes for CASKRGTGANVLTF. Combining the CDR3 with reference TRBV19 and TRBJ2-6 gives the whole variable domain DGGITQSPKYLFRKEGQNVTLSCEQNLNHDAMYWYRQDPGQGLRLIYYSQIVNDFQKGDIAEGYSVSREKKESFPLTVTSAQKNPTAFYLCASKRGTGANVLTFGAGSRLTVL.

This sequence joins TRBV7-9 and TRBJ2-3, with a weak D call TRBD1 (6 bases). Trimming removed 0 bases from V and 3 bases from J, with 10 bases in between. Looked up from germline, CDR1 is SEHNR and CDR2 is FQNEAQ (reference sequence). The CDR3 covers 15 residues. The CDR3 DNA reads TGTGCCAGCAGCTTAGCCAGGGGTATAACAGATACGCAGTATTTT. This encodes CASSLARGITDTQYF.

This clone was counted once. A read error may produce the germline difference seen at one junction end. CDR3 coding DNA: TGTGACAGCAGTGAATACCAGGGTGAAGGGGGTGGGAAGTGGAATGAGCAGTTCTTC. This translates into CDSSEYQGEGGGKWNEQFF. This chain connects TRBV2 to TRBJ2-1, with D perhaps TRBD1 (6 bases). This CDR3 comprises 19 residues. The germline CDR1 and CDR2 sequences are SNHLY and FYNNEI.

This clone was observed once. This rearrangement joins TRBV11-1 to TRBJ2-2; D gene ambiguous. Deletions cut 4 bases from V and 0 bases from J, with 6 bases between. This CDR3 comprises 14 residues. Germline V CDR1 and CDR2: SGHAT, FQDESV (reference sequence). The CDR3 DNA follows: TGTGCCAGCAGCTCGACTTCGAACACCGGGGAGCTGTTTTTT. Encoded protein: CASSSTSNTGELFF. Based on the CDR3 plus reference TRBV11-1 and TRBJ2-2, the full variable domain is EAEVAQSPRYKITEKSQAVAFWCDPISGHATLYWYRQILGQGPELLVQFQDESVVDDSQLPKDRFSAERLKGVDSTLKIQPAELGDSAMYLCASSSTSNTGELFFGEGSRLTVL.

This clone was picked up a small number of times. The rearrangement links TRBV29-1 to TRBJ2-2, with TRBD2 as a possible D gene (7 bases). CDR1 SQVTM and CDR2 ANQGSEA come from the germline V gene. CDR3 size: 14 residues. Between the trimmed V and J ends, which lost 7 bases and 1 base, there was a span of 13 bases. This chain's CDR3 is CSGGEGGNTGELFF. CDR3 nucleotides: TGCAGCGGGGGGGAGGGGGGGAACACCGGGGAGCTGTTTTTT.

This chain connects TRBV6-5 to TRBJ2-1, with D possibly matching TRBD2 (5 bases). Deletions cut 2 bases from V and 6 bases from J, with 11 bases between. Germline-derived CDR1 and CDR2 are MNHEY and SVGAGI. This CDR3 region has 14 residues. For the CDR3, the DNA is TGTGCCAGCAGTTACGAAGCGGCCCCCAATGAGCAGTTCTTC. This sequence encodes CASSYEAAPNEQFF.

This sequence joins TRBV6-1 and TRBJ2-1; D call uncertain. V shed 6 bases and J shed 4 bases, with 16 bases lying between them. This CDR3 has 15 amino acids. Germline CDR1 reads MNHNS; CDR2 reads SASEGT. The CDR3 here is CASRPASTGYNEQFF. The CDR3, as DNA: TGTGCCAGCAGGCCTGCCTCGACTGGATACAATGAGCAGTTCTTC.

The rearrangement uses TRBV11-3 and TRBJ2-5; tentatively, D is TRBD2 (5 bases). Trimming pared 1 base from V and 3 bases from J, leaving 15 bases between. Germline lookup yields CDR1 SGHNT and CDR2 YENEEA. The CDR3 extends over 16 amino acids. CDR3 DNA sequence: TGTGCCAGCAGCTTAGGGACGAGGTGGGGAGAAGAGACCCAGTACTTC. Encoded protein: CASSLGTRWGEETQYF.

The chain uses TRBV30 and TRBJ2-7; D remains unclear. V lost 3 bases to trimming and J lost 5 bases, with 11 bases between them. CDR3 length: 12 amino acids. Germline CDR1 reads GTSNPN; CDR2 reads SVGIG (reference sequence). In DNA form, the CDR3 reads TGTGCCTGGAGCTTCGGGTGGGACGAGCAGTACTTC. It translates to CAWSFGWDEQYF.

The J gene is TRBJ1-2, the V gene TRBV6-5; D gene uncertain. Per the germline V gene, CDR1 is MNHEY and CDR2 is SVGAGI. V was cut by 2 bases and J by 1 base, with 8 bases left in between. This CDR3 has 14 amino acids. This chain's CDR3 is CASSYAEVNYGYTF. The CDR3 DNA sequence: TGTGCCAGCAGTTACGCAGAGGTTAACTATGGCTACACCTTC.

V is TRBV5-8 and J is TRBJ1-1, with 10 bases aligning to TRBD1. This CDR3 spans 14 amino acids. The germline V gene has CDR1 SGHTS and CDR2 YDEGEE. V shed 4 bases, J shed 6 bases, and the junction held 6 bases outside the gene matches. CDR3 sequence (DNA): TGTGCCAGCAGCGGTAGACAGGGGGCCTCTGAAGCTTTCTTT. This sequence encodes CASSGRQGASEAFF.

The chain links TRBV28 to TRBJ1-1; D is ambiguous. Germline CDR1 reads MDHEN; CDR2 reads SYDVKM. The CDR3 length is 15 residues. V gave up 5 bases and J gave up 6 bases, with 19 bases separating them. The CDR3, as DNA: TGTGCCAGCAGTCCGGGAGGGCAAAGATGGTCTGAAGCTTTCTTT. Its protein product is CASSPGGQRWSEAFF.

This clone has a single count. The rearrangement joins TRBV11-2 to TRBJ2-3, with no clear D. This CDR3 comprises 13 residues. Per the germline V gene, CDR1 is SGHAT and CDR2 is FQNNGV. V dropped 0 bases and J dropped 4 bases, with 5 bases sitting between them. CDR3 sequence reads: CASSLEAPDTQYF. The CDR3 DNA sequence: TGTGCCAGCAGCTTAGAAGCACCAGATACGCAGTATTTT.